The clone carrying this TCR beta chain was counted between two and nine times. As yet, its antigen is unknown. These data are taken from a study of T cell repertoires in cytomegalovirus infection. TCRdb re-called the reads through MiXCR, storing one row per CDR3 protein. The table has around 430,000 distinct CDR3 sequences, about 44% seen once; the top ten hold around 45%. The CDR3 extends over 14 amino acids. Germline loops: CDR1 SGHVS, CDR2 FNYEAQ. Trimming shortened V by 0 bases and J by 6 bases, and 9 bases separated the two germline ends. The material was cultured PBMCs, obtained from culture after CMV antigen stimulation. This receptor was taken from a human donor in good health (CMV status not recorded). Some clones in this sample may be carry-over from other donors' samples. The rearrangement uses TRBV7-6 and TRBJ2-1; D is unresolved. CDR3 coding DNA: TGTGCCAGCAGCTTAGCCGCGCCTCGCAATGAGCAGTTCTTC. Its translation is CASSLAAPRNEQFF. The full variable domain, rest sourced from reference TRBV7-6 and TRBJ2-1, is GAGVSQSPRYKVTKRGQDVALRCDPISGHVSLYWYRQALGQGPEFLTYFNYEAQQDKSGLPNDRFSAERPEGSISTLTIQRTEQRDSAMYRCASSLAAPRNEQFFGPGTRLTVL.